These 16 T cell receptor beta chains originate from one sample sequenced in a study of blood T cell repertoires in COVID-19. The assay was immunoSEQ multiplex PCR, and TCRdb's table has in-frame clones only and misses some. The table includes around 140,000 clones, over 70% detected once. The sequencing sample was made of peripheral blood. The receptors stem from a woman in her fifties or sixties with acute or convalescent COVID-19.

CDR3 in amino acids: CASSVGLAESSYEQYF. CDR3 nucleotide sequence: TGTGCCAGCAGCGTAGGACTAGCGGAGAGCTCCTACGAGCAGTACTTC. The rearrangement uses TRBV9 and TRBJ2-7; 9 nucleotides match TRBD2. Looked up from germline, CDR1 is SGDLS and CDR2 is YYNGEE. The CDR3 length is 16 residues. V trimming: 0 bases; J trimming: 0 bases; junction bases outside the gene matches: 4.

In its sample, this clone was seen a few times. The chain is built from TRBV28 and TRBJ1-1, with D unclear. Trimming pared 5 bases from V and 10 bases from J, leaving 20 bases between. This CDR3 spans 14 amino acids. CDR1 and CDR2 (germline): MDHEN, SYDVKM. CDR3 region: CASSRLSSSNGAFF. CDR3 DNA sequence: TGTGCCAGCAGTCGCCTGAGTTCGTCGAATGGAGCTTTCTTT.

This clone was counted only a few times. This chain links TRBV19 with TRBJ2-7; D is perhaps TRBD2 (5 bases). V was shortened by 4 bases and J by 2 bases, with 12 bases between the two germline ends. The CDR3 runs to 14 residues. Germline V CDR1 and CDR2: LNHDA, SQIVND (reference sequence). The CDR3 region has the DNA TGTGCCAGTAGTACACCCGAGGGCACCTACGAGCAGTACTTC. Translation gives CASSTPEGTYEQYF.

This chain links TRBV28 with TRBJ2-1, with 12 positions matching TRBD2. Germline CDR1 reads MDHEN; CDR2 reads SYDVKM. V was clipped by 5 bases and J by 4 bases; unmatched bases: 9. There are 17 residues in the CDR3. Here the CDR3 DNA reads TGTGCCAGCAGTCGTCTAGCGGGAGGGTGGGCGTACAATGAGCAGTTCTTC. The encoded protein is CASSRLAGGWAYNEQFF.

The rearrangement links TRBV6-2 or TRBV6-3 to TRBJ2-5; 10 bases map to TRBD2. The CDR3 loop spans 17 amino acids. V lost 6 bases and J lost 5; bases outside the gene matches: 15. CDR1 is MNHEY, CDR2 SVGEGT, per germline. The CDR3 DNA is TGTGCCAGCAGCCTAACCCCGATAGCGGGAGGAGGCGAGACCCAGTACTTC. It codes for CASSLTPIAGGGETQYF.

The CDR3 coding sequence is TGCGCCAGCAGCTTGGGGGACAGGACTAATGAAAAACTGTTTTTT. Translating it yields CASSLGDRTNEKLFF. The chain recombines TRBV5-1 with TRBJ1-4; 8 nucleotides match TRBD1. J gave up 2 bases and V 0 bases, and 0 bases lay outside the gene matches. Germline V gene lookup returns CDR1 SGHRS and CDR2 YFSETQ. The CDR3 runs to 15 residues.

The CDR3 coding sequence is TGCGCCAGCAGTGACCACCCACAGGGGGCCAACATTCAGTACTTC. Translation: CASSDHPQGANIQYF. The gene calls are TRBV10-2 and TRBJ2-4, with 9 bases fitting TRBD1. Unmatched junction bases numbered 7, after V lost 3 bases and J lost 7 bases. CDR3 length: 15 residues. Germline CDR1 is WSHSY and CDR2 is SAAADI.

This clone has a single count. The rearrangement links TRBV5-1 to TRBJ2-1; TRBD2 matches 7 bases. The V and J ends lost 9 bases and 6 bases, in that order; junction bases with no gene match: 18. The CDR3 extends over 16 amino acids. The germline CDR1 and CDR2 sequences are SGHRS and YFSETQ. Written as DNA, the CDR3 is TGCGCCACTGCCCGAGGCGGCGGGAGTGGTGGCAATGAGCAGTTCTTC. Translated, it gives CATARGGGSGGNEQFF.

This sequence joins TRBV4-1 and TRBJ2-5; a weak D match, TRBD2 (5 bases). Trimming left V 0 bases short and J 4 bases short, with 9 bases between. Germline V gives CDR1 MGHRA, CDR2 YSYEKL. The CDR3 spans 14 residues. The CDR3 is CASSQETIGETQYF. The CDR3 bases are TGCGCCAGCAGCCAAGAGACTATTGGAGAGACCCAGTACTTC.

The rearrangement joins TRBV6-5 to TRBJ2-7; D might be TRBD1 (6 bases). The germline gives CDR1 MNHEY, CDR2 SVGAGI. The CDR3 extends over 15 amino acids. The V end lost 6 bases, the J end lost 6 bases, and 21 bases lay between the germline ends. The CDR3 sequence: CASSRTGRQVSEQYF. The CDR3 DNA reads as TGTGCCAGCAGCCGTACAGGGAGACAGGTTTCCGAGCAGTACTTC.

The table lists this clone with a few counts. This chain joins TRBV2 and TRBJ1-1; D gene unclear. V was clipped by 8 bases and J by 6 bases, with 16 bases between them. Germline CDR1 is SNHLY and CDR2 is FYNNEI. This CDR3 region has 13 residues. The DNA of the CDR3 is TGTGCCAGCCCGGTGGGCGGGAAGCCTGAAGCTTTCTTT. Residues: CASPVGGKPEAFF.

The chain links TRBV2 to TRBJ2-2; 8 nucleotides align to TRBD1. CDR1 and CDR2 from the germline V gene are SNHLY and FYNNEI. The ends lost 3 bases at V and 7 bases at J; junction bases unmatched: 7. This CDR3 spans 15 amino acids. This CDR3 reads CASSEVQGAGGELFF. The CDR3 nucleotides read TGTGCCAGCAGTGAGGTCCAGGGGGCGGGCGGGGAGCTGTTTTTT.

This chain links TRBV6-5 with TRBJ2-1; 8 nucleotides match TRBD1. CDR1 MNHEY and CDR2 SVGAGI come from the germline V gene. The V segment lost 6 bases and the J segment 8 bases; nucleotides outside the gene matches: 12. The CDR3 consists of 15 residues. CDR3 in DNA: TGTGCCAGCAGCCCCCACCGACCAGGGGGCCATGAGCAGTTCTTC. Residues: CASSPHRPGGHEQFF.

The chain is built from TRBV6-6 and TRBJ1-2, with D unclear. V was pared by 0 bases and J by 8 bases, with 16 bases between. The CDR3 totals 15 residues. From germline, CDR1 is MNHNY and CDR2 SVGAGI (reference sequence). The CDR3 reads CASSYSGNVAGGYTF. The DNA of the CDR3 is TGTGCCAGCAGTTACTCCGGGAACGTCGCAGGAGGCTACACCTTC.

The V and J genes are TRBV19 and TRBJ2-7, with TRBD1 matching over 11 bases. V shed 3 bases, J shed 4 bases, and the junction held 2 bases outside the gene matches. The CDR3 sequence is 14 residues long. Germline CDR1 is LNHDA and CDR2 is SQIVND (reference sequence). The CDR3 region is CASSIGTGGYEQYF. CDR3 nucleotide sequence: TGTGCCAGTAGTATCGGGACAGGGGGATACGAGCAGTACTTC.

The V gene is TRBV9, the J gene TRBJ1-2; 10 bases are a match to TRBD1. This CDR3 is 16 amino acids long. Germline CDR1 reads SGDLS; CDR2 reads YYNGEE. Losses at the gene ends were 0 bases for V and 1 base for J; bases not matched to a gene: 3. In nucleotides, the CDR3 is TGTGCCAGCAGCGTAGGGGGACAGGGGATTAACTATGGCTACACCTTC. Translation: CASSVGGQGINYGYTF.